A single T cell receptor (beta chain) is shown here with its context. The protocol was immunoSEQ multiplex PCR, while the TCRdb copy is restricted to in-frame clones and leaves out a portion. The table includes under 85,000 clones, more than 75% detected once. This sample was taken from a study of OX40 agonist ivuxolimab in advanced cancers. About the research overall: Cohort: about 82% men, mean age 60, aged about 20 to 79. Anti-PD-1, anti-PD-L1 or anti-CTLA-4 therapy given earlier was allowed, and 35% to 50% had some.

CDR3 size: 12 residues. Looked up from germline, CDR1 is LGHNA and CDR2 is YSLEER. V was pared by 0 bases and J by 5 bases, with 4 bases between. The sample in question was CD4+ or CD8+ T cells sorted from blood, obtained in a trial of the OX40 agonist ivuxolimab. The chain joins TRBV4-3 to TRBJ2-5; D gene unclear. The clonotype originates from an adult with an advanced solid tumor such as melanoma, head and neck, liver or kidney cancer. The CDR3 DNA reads TGCGCCAGCAGCCAAGAGGGGGAGACCCAGTACTTC. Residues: CASSQEGETQYF.